This TCR beta chain was recorded in a study of sequential checkpoint blockade in melanoma. Study observations and caveats: Patients with week-13 increases in T-cell fraction and clonality benefited about 30 times more often. Tumor T-cell fraction and clonality correlated with PD-L1 and CD8+ counts.

Treatment reported: randomized to nivolumab then ipilimumab (arm A) or the reverse (arm B). The data were produced by immunoSEQ multiplex PCR, yet TCRdb's version contains in-frame clones alone and is incomplete. This table holds 40,000 or so clones, over 30% found once. The sample holds a few counts of this clone. Its antigen is not known. Sequenced here: tumor tissue (inferred from file names), sampled from a patient given nivolumab and ipilimumab in sequence. This TCR derives from a human donor with melanoma.

The CDR3 coding sequence is TGTGCCAGCAGCGTAGAGGCGGTAACCTACGAGCAGTACTTC. Translated, it gives CASSVEAVTYEQYF. The chain employs TRBV9 and TRBJ2-7; no definite D call. The CDR3 sequence is 14 residues long. Per germline, CDR1 SGDLS and CDR2 YYNGEE. The germline V and J ends were trimmed by 0 bases and 2 bases, with 9 bases remaining between them.